The 12 T cell receptor beta chains below come from one sample, sequenced in a study of blood T cell repertoires in COVID-19. TCRdb's copy holds only in-frame clones and misses some; the assay was immunoSEQ multiplex PCR. Of about 210,000 clones listed, 92% are singletons. The sequenced sample consisted of peripheral blood. The receptors were gathered from a man aged 25-45 years with acute or convalescent COVID-19.

The V gene is TRBV24-1, the J gene TRBJ2-1; tentatively, D is TRBD1 (5 bases). Trimming removed 4 bases at V and 10 bases at J, with 10 bases between. The CDR3 contains 12 residues. Germline CDR1 and CDR2: KGHDR and SFDVKD. CDR3 coding DNA: TGTGCCACCAGTGAGCAGGGTTACGAGCAGTTCTTC. It translates to CATSEQGYEQFF.

This rearrangement joins TRBV19 to TRBJ1-5; 9 bases match TRBD1. The length of the CDR3 is 13 residues. After removal of 8 bases from V and 3 bases from J, the junction contained 2 bases not matched to a gene. Germline V gives CDR1 LNHDA, CDR2 SQIVND (reference sequence). The CDR3: CASWDRANQPQHF. The CDR3, as DNA: TGTGCCAGTTGGGACAGGGCCAATCAGCCCCAGCATTTT.

This chain uses TRBV23-1 with TRBJ2-6, with 7 bases fitting TRBD1. TRBV23-1 is an ORF, and what it does is uncertain. After removal of 1 base from V and 3 bases from J, the junction contained 12 bases not matched to a gene. This CDR3 spans 19 amino acids. The CDR3 protein is CASSQLPWTGGFGANVLTF. Here the CDR3 DNA reads TGCGCCAGCAGTCAATTGCCCTGGACAGGTGGTTTTGGGGCCAACGTCCTGACTTTC.

V gene TRBV5-1 combines with J gene TRBJ2-3; no firm D call. Germline V lookup: CDR1 SGHRS, CDR2 YFSETQ. Trimming pared 0 bases from V and 5 bases from J, leaving 4 bases between. This CDR3 is 12 amino acids long. CDR3 bases: TGCGCCAGCAGCTTGGCAGAAGATACGCAGTATTTT. Translation gives CASSLAEDTQYF.

CDR3 loop: CASSFQGRRTEAFF. The DNA for the CDR3 is TGTGCCAGCAGCTTCCAGGGGCGAAGGACTGAAGCTTTCTTT. The chain employs TRBV7-3 and TRBJ1-1; possible D gene TRBD1, 6 bases. CDR1 is SGHTA, CDR2 FQGTGA, per germline. Trimming removed 3 bases from V and 5 bases from J, with 13 bases in between. CDR3 length: 14 residues.

This chain links TRBV2 with TRBJ2-6; no clear D gene. Germline CDR1 and CDR2: SNHLY and FYNNEI. This CDR3 is built from 16 residues. Trimming removed 7 bases from V and 4 bases from J, with 17 bases in between. DNA of the CDR3: TGTGCCAGCACAATGTACTCGGGTTCGGGGGCCAACGTCCTGACTTTC. Amino acids: CASTMYSGSGANVLTF.

This clone was seen once. The chain couples TRBV30 to TRBJ2-7; no firm D call. The CDR3 contains 13 residues. Deletions cut 4 bases from V and 2 bases from J, with 12 bases between. Germline V gene data show CDR1 as GTSNPN and CDR2 as SVGIG (reference sequence). The DNA of the CDR3 is TGTGCCTGGAAGGTCCCCAGCGCCTACGAGCAGTACTTC. Translating it yields CAWKVPSAYEQYF.

J is TRBJ2-3 and V is TRBV10-1, with D possibly matching TRBD1 (5 bases). This CDR3 is built from 14 residues. Germline values: CDR1 WNHNN, CDR2 SYGVQD (reference sequence). The V gene lost 5 bases and the J gene lost 0 bases, with 9 bases spanning the gap. DNA of the CDR3: TGCGCCAGCAGTCAGGGTCCGAGCACAGATACGCAGTATTTT. Its translation: CASSQGPSTDTQYF.

The chain links TRBV12-5 to TRBJ2-7, with 11 bases that match TRBD1. V dropped 6 bases and J dropped 4; count of bases not matched to a gene: 11. From germline, CDR1 is LGHNT and CDR2 FRNRAP. The CDR3 spans 16 residues. This CDR3 reads CASGPISDRGLYEQYF. CDR3 bases: TGTGCTAGTGGCCCAATCTCGGACAGGGGGCTTTACGAGCAGTACTTC. The full variable domain, with the rest looked up from reference TRBV12-5 and TRBJ2-7, is DARVTQTPRHKVTEMGQEVTMRCQPILGHNTVFWYRQTMMQGLELLAYFRNRAPLDDSGMPKDRFSAEMPDATLATLKIQPSEPRDSAVYFCASGPISDRGLYEQYFGPGTRLTVT.

The gene calls are TRBV27 and TRBJ2-1; TRBD1 matches 9 bases. In germline, CDR1 is MNHEY, CDR2 SMNVEV (reference sequence). After removal of 2 bases from V and 12 bases from J, the junction contained 2 bases not matched to a gene. The length of the CDR3 is 12 residues. For the CDR3, the DNA is TGTGCCAGCAGTTTAAGGGACAGGGTGCAGTTCTTC. Protein: CASSLRDRVQFF.

The genes are TRBV10-2 and TRBJ1-2; 7 nucleotides match TRBD1. The V and J ends lost 5 bases and 6 bases, in that order; junction bases with no gene match: 9. CDR1 WSHSY and CDR2 SAAADI come from the germline V gene. This CDR3 is built from 14 residues. The CDR3 DNA sequence: TGCGCCAGCAGTATGACAGGGAGATTTGATGGCTACACCTTC. It yields the protein CASSMTGRFDGYTF.

This sequence joins TRBV5-1 and TRBJ1-6; no firm D call. Trimming shortened V by 4 bases and J by 0 bases, and 5 bases separated the two germline ends. The CDR3 totals 14 residues. CDR1 is SGHRS and CDR2 is YFSETQ in the germline V gene. CDR3 DNA sequence: TGCGCCAGCAGCGTGAGCTCCTATAATTCACCCCTCCACTTT. It yields the protein CASSVSSYNSPLHF.